Presented here are 18 T cell receptor beta chains from one specimen sequenced in a study of blood T cells in healthy people across ages. Alongside a J-beta primer mix, a sample-barcoded 5' primer served in a second PCR lasting roughly 7 to 11 cycles. Via MiXCR, TCRdb re-called the 5' RACE reads, giving one row per CDR3 protein. Of some 800,000 distinct CDR3 sequences in the sample, roughly 25% were seen once. These data were also reused for a study on T cells of mothers and their children.

Sequencing input: blood. The receptor source for this set is a boy aged 5 to 17 in good health.

This clonotype has ten or more counts. The V call is TRBV29-1, the J call TRBJ2-5; TRBD2 is a possible D gene (6 bases). Trimming removed 0 bases at V and 3 bases at J, with 14 bases between. Per germline, CDR1 SQVTM and CDR2 ANQGSEA. CDR3 length equals 15 residues. The CDR3: CSVEDETGVKETQYF. As DNA, the CDR3 is TGCAGCGTTGAAGATGAAACGGGGGTCAAAGAGACCCAGTACTTC. Full variable domain (outside the CDR3, taken from reference TRBV29-1 and TRBJ2-5): SAVISQKPSRDICQRGTSLTIQCQVDSQVTMMFWYRQQPGQSLTLIATANQGSEATYESGFVIDKFPISRPNLTFSTLTVSNMSPEDSSIYLCSVEDETGVKETQYFGPGTRLLVL.

The chain joins TRBV21-1 to TRBJ2-7; the table names TRBD1, a call not compared with the DNA. TRBV21-1 is a documented pseudogene. This CDR3 has 15 residues. CDR3 region: CASRTGAPHPDEQYF. CDR3 coding DNA: TGTGCCAGCAGGACGGGAGCCCCCCATCCGGACGAGCAGTACTTC.

This clonotype appeared a few times. The chain combines TRBV29-1 with TRBJ2-7; the D gene is possibly TRBD2 (6 bases). V was pared by 3 bases and J by 3 bases, with 21 bases between. This CDR3 contains 16 residues. Per germline, CDR1 SQVTM and CDR2 ANQGSEA. The CDR3 is CSVEGGPESLNYEQYF. CDR3 nucleotide sequence: TGCAGCGTTGAGGGGGGACCCGAATCATTGAACTACGAGCAGTACTTC.

This clonotype came up a few times. The gene calls are TRBV20-1 and TRBJ2-5; 12 positions agree with TRBD2. The CDR3 has 15 amino acids. The trim removed 6 bases at V and 3 bases at J, leaving 8 bases unmatched. CDR1 DFQATT and CDR2 SNEGSKA come from the germline V gene (reference sequence). The CDR3 DNA reads TGCAGTGCCCGGACTAGCGGGATCCAGAAAGAGACCCAGTACTTC. This codes for CSARTSGIQKETQYF.

The gene calls are TRBV10-3 and TRBJ2-7, with no clear D. This CDR3 region has 14 residues. Germline V CDR1 and CDR2: ENHRY, SYGVKD. V shed 2 bases and J shed 4 bases, with 12 bases lying between them. CDR3 protein: CAISETMTRYEQYF. CDR3 DNA sequence: TGTGCCATCAGTGAGACAATGACACGTTACGAGCAGTACTTC.

The V call is TRBV12-3 or TRBV12-4, the J call TRBJ2-5, with 8 bases aligning to TRBD2. V was pared by 7 bases and J by 3 bases, with 19 bases of the junction left unmatched. The CDR3 runs 18 residues. CDR3 sequence (DNA): TGTGCCAGCACCGCGGGGGGATACCTACAGGAACTAAAAGAGACCCAGTACTTC. The encoded protein is CASTAGGYLQELKETQYF.

The chain joins TRBV6-6 to TRBJ2-5; D may be TRBD2 (6 bases). V was trimmed by 3 bases and J by 5 bases, leaving 13 bases between them. There are 14 residues in the CDR3. Per germline, CDR1 MNHNY and CDR2 SVGAGI (reference sequence). DNA of the CDR3: TGTGCCAGCAGTTATCGGGCTAGCGTGGAGACCCAGTACTTC. Amino acids: CASSYRASVETQYF.

The chain is built from TRBV5-1 and TRBJ1-4, with a tentative D call TRBD1 (6 bases). CDR1 and CDR2 (germline): SGHRS, YFSETQ. Trimming removed 4 bases from V and 10 bases from J, with 17 bases in between. The CDR3 loop spans 14 amino acids. In DNA, the CDR3 is TGCGCCAGCAGCCCGACCAACAGGGATGGAAAACTGTTTTTT. This codes for CASSPTNRDGKLFF. Full variable domain (rest looked up from reference TRBV5-1 and TRBJ1-4): KAGVTQTPRYLIKTRGQQVTLSCSPISGHRSVSWYQQTPGQGLQFLFEYFSETQRNKGNFPGRFSGRQFSNSRSEMNVSTLELGDSALYLCASSPTNRDGKLFFGSGTQLSVL.

The rearrangement links TRBV20-1 to TRBJ2-7, with a weak D call TRBD1 (5 bases). There are 13 residues in the CDR3. Germline CDR1 is DFQATT and CDR2 is SNEGSKA (reference sequence). The V end lost 6 bases, the J end lost 1 base, and 13 bases lay between the germline ends. In nucleotides, the CDR3 is TGCAGTGCCGCAGGACACAAGTCCTACGAGCAGTACTTC. Its translation: CSAAGHKSYEQYF.

The chain uses TRBV11-2 and TRBJ1-2; TRBD1 matches 7 bases. V gave up 1 base and J gave up 4 bases; unmatched junction bases: 15. Germline loops: CDR1 SGHAT, CDR2 FQNNGV. This CDR3 is 18 amino acids long. The CDR3 nucleotides are TGTGCCAGCAGCTTAGGCGTTATCGGGCAGGGGGTTTTCTATGGCTACACCTTC. It codes for CASSLGVIGQGVFYGYTF. Filled out from reference TRBV11-2 and TRBJ1-2, the complete variable domain reads EAGVAQSPRYKIIEKRQSVAFWCNPISGHATLYWYQQILGQGPKLLIQFQNNGVVDDSQLPKDRFSAERLKGVDSTLKIQPAKLEDSAVYLCASSLGVIGQGVFYGYTFGSGTRLTVV.

V usage is TRBV25-1 and J usage is TRBJ1-4, with D unclear. The CDR3 consists of 15 residues. Trimming took 2 bases from V and 5 from J, leaving 12 bases between them. CDR1 and CDR2 from the germline V gene are MGHDK and SYGVNS. CDR3 sequence (DNA): TGTGCCAGCAGTGAAGGCAGGCCCTCGAATGAAAAACTGTTTTTT. This codes for CASSEGRPSNEKLFF.

This clonotype came up a few times. The chain couples TRBV28 to TRBJ2-1; the D gene is possibly TRBD2 (7 bases). Between the trimmed V and J ends, which lost 6 bases and 5 bases, there was a span of 14 bases. The CDR3 covers 14 residues. Germline CDR1 MDHEN, CDR2 SYDVKM. CDR3: CASRKGGKDNEQFF. Here the CDR3 DNA reads TGTGCCAGCAGGAAGGGGGGGAAAGACAATGAGCAGTTCTTC.

V is TRBV7-2 and J is TRBJ2-3, with 8 bases matching TRBD2. V lost 2 bases and J lost 3; bases outside the gene matches: 7. The CDR3 spans 16 residues. Germline CDR1 and CDR2: SGHTA and FQGNSA. CDR3 coding DNA: TGTGCCAGCAGCTTACACGGGGGGGCCTCTACAGATACGCAGTATTTT. Its protein product is CASSLHGGASTDTQYF.

This clonotype has only a few counts. V and J are TRBV7-9 and TRBJ2-3, with D perhaps being TRBD1 or TRBD2 (5 bases each). V lost 6 bases, J lost 7 bases, and 23 bases lay in between. The length of the CDR3 is 16 residues. CDR1 is SEHNR, CDR2 FQNEAQ, per germline (reference sequence). This CDR3 reads CASSKGEGLSRNTQYF. The CDR3 DNA follows: TGTGCCAGCAGTAAAGGTGAGGGGCTGAGCAGAAATACGCAGTATTTT.

This clonotype was recorded at least ten times. One end of the junction does not line up with germline, which may come from a read error. V gene TRBV6-5 combines with J gene TRBJ2-5, with D perhaps assigned TRBD1 or TRBD2 (5 bases each). CDR1 MNHEY and CDR2 SVGAGI come from the germline V gene. The CDR3 spans 14 residues. CDR3 nucleotides: TGTGCCAGCACCACCGGGGCAGGGTCGAACAAGGAGTTCTTC. It specifies CASTTGAGSNKEFF.

V and J are TRBV5-8 and TRBJ2-2, with a possible D match to TRBD1 (5 bases). V was pared by 0 bases and J by 4 bases, with 10 bases between. The germline gives CDR1 SGHTS, CDR2 YDEGEE. The CDR3 runs to 15 residues. The CDR3 DNA reads as TGTGCCAGCAGCTTGGTCCAGGGCCCCACCGGGGAGCTGTTTTTT. It encodes CASSLVQGPTGELFF.

This rearrangement joins TRBV2 to TRBJ2-3, with D perhaps matching TRBD2 (6 bases). The CDR3 covers 18 residues. Germline V gene sequence: CDR1 SNHLY, CDR2 FYNNEI. Deletions cut 6 bases from V and 0 bases from J, with 22 bases between. This CDR3 reads CASSDITAGLASTDTQYF. CDR3 in DNA: TGTGCCAGCAGCGACATAACGGCGGGATTGGCTAGCACAGATACGCAGTATTTT.

This clonotype was seen only a few times. The chain joins TRBV5-5 to TRBJ2-1; 14 bases line up with TRBD2. The CDR3 has 16 residues. CDR1 is SGHKS and CDR2 is YYEKEE in the germline V gene (reference sequence). V shed 5 bases and J 5 bases; nucleotides not matched to a gene: 6. The CDR3 DNA follows: TGTGCCAGCAGTCGGACTAGCGGGGGGTCCCACAATGAGCAGTTCTTC. This gives the protein CASSRTSGGSHNEQFF.